This T cell receptor beta chain is from a study of T-cell reconstitution after alpha-beta-depleted transplantation in children. Preparing the TCRbeta library involved the use of unique molecular identifiers. A single record per CDR3 protein comes from TCRdb applying MiXCR to the PCR reads. Counted here are around 500,000 distinct CDR3 sequences, around an eighth occurring once; the ten biggest clones make up under 7%. This CDR3 is 15 amino acids long. The V end was cut by 3 bases, the J end by 5 bases, with 16 bases between. Germline values: CDR1 KGHSH, CDR2 LQKENI. Sample: PBMCs from the stem cell graft donor, taken from the stem cell graft. This TCR came from a human donor who donated a stem cell graft to a child with combined immunodeficiency. The chain links TRBV18 to TRBJ2-5, with D perhaps TRBD1 (5 bases). For the CDR3, the DNA is TGTGCCAGCTCACCCGAGATACAGGTTTGGGAGACCCAGTACTTC. This sequence encodes CASSPEIQVWETQYF.